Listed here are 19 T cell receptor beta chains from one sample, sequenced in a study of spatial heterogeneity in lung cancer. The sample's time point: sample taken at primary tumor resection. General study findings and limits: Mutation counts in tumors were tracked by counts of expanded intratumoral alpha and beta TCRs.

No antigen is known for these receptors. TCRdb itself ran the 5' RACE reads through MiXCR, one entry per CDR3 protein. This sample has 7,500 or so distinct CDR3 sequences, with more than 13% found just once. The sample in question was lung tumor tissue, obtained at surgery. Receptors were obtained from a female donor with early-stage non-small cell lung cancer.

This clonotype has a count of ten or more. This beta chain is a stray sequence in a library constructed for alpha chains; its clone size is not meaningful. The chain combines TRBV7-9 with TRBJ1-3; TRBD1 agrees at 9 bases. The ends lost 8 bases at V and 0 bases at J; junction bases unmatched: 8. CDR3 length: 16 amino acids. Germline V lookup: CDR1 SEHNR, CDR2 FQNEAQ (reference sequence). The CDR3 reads CASGRDRVDSGNTIYF. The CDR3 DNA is TGTGCCAGCGGGCGGGACAGGGTTGACTCTGGAAACACCATATATTTT.

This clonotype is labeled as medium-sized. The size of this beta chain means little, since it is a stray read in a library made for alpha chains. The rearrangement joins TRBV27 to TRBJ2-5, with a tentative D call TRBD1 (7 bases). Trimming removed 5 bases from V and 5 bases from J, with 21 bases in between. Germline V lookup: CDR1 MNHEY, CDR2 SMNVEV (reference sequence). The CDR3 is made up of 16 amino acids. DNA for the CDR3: TGTGCCAGCAGTACCTTTGGGACAGCCGGAGGGGAGACCCAGTACTTC. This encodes CASSTFGTAGGETQYF.

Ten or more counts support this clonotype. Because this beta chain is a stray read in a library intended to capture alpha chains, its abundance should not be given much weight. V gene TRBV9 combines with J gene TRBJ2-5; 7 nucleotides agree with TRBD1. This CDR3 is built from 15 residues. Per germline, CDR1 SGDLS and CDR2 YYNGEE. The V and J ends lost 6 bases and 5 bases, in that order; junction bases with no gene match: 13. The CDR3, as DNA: TGTGCCAGCAACACCGGGACAGCCTTGGGCGAGACCCAGTACTTC. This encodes CASNTGTALGETQYF.

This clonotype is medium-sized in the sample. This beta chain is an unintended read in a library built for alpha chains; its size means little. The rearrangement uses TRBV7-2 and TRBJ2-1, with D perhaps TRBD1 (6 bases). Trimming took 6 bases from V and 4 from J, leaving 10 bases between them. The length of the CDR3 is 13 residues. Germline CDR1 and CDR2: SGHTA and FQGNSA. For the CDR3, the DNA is TGTGCCAGCAGACAGGGCAGTTACAATGAGCAGTTCTTC. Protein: CASRQGSYNEQFF. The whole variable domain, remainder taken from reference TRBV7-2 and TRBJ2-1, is GAGVSQSPSNKVTEKGKDVELRCDPISGHTALYWYRQSLGQGLEFLIYFQGNSAPDKSGLPSDRFSAERTGGSVSTLTIQRTQQEDSAVYLCASRQGSYNEQFFGPGTRLTVL.

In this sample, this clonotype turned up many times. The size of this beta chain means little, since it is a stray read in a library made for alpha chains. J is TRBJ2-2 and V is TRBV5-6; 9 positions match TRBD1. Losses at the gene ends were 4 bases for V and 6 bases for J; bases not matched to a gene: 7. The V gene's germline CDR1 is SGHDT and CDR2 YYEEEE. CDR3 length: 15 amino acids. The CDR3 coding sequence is TGTGCCAGCAGCCCGGGACAGGGTGAATCCGGGGAGCTGTTTTTT. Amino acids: CASSPGQGESGELFF.

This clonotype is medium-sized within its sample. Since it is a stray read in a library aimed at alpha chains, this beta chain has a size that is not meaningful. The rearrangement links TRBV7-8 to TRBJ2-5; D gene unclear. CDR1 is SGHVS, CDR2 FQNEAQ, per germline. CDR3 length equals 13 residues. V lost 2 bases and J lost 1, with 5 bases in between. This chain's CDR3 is CASSLMAQETQYF. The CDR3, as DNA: TGTGCCAGCAGCTTAATGGCCCAAGAGACCCAGTACTTC.

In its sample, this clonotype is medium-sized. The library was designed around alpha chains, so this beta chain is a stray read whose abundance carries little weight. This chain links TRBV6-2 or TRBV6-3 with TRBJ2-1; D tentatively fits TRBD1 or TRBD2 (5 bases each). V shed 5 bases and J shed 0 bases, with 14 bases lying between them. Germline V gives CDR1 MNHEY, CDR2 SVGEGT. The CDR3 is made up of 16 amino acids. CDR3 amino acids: CASSDPGPSSYNEQFF. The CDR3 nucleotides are TGTGCCAGCAGTGATCCGGGACCCAGCTCCTACAATGAGCAGTTCTTC.

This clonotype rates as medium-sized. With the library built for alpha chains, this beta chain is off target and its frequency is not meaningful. CDR3 residues: CASRGGVATNEKLFF. The CDR3 DNA reads TGTGCCAGCAGAGGGGGTGTAGCAACTAATGAAAAACTGTTTTTT. J is TRBJ1-4 and V is TRBV6-1, with D perhaps TRBD1 (6 bases). The CDR3 covers 15 residues. Germline CDR1 is MNHNS and CDR2 is SASEGT. The ends were cut back, 6 bases at V and 0 bases at J, with 11 bases in the middle.

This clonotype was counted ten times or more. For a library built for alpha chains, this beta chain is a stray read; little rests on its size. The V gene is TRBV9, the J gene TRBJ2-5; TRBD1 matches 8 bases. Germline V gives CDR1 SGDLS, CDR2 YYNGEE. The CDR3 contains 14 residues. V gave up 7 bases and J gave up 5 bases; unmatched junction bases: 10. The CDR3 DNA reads TGTGCCAGCGACAGGGGAGACCTGGGGGAGACCCAGTACTTC. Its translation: CASDRGDLGETQYF.

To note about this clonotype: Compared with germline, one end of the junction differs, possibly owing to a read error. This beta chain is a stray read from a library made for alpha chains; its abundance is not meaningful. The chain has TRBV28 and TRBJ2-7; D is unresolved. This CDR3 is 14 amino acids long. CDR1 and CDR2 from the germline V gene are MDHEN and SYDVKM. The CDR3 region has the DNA TGTGCCAGCAGTTTCCCAATTGACCGGGCCCCCTCCCACTTC. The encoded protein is CASSFPIDRAPSHF.

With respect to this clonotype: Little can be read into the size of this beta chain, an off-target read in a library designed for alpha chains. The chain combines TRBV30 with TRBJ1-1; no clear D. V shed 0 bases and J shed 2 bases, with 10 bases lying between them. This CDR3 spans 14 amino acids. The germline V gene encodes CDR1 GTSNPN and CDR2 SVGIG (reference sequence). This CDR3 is CAWSVRRANTEAFF. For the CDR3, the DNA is TGTGCCTGGAGTGTAAGGAGGGCTAACACTGAAGCTTTCTTT. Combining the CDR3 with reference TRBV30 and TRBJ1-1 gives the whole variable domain SQTIHQWPATLVQPVGSPLSLECTVEGTSNPNLYWYRQAAGRGLQLLFYSVGIGQISSEVPQNLSASRPQDRQFILSSKKLLLSDSGFYLCAWSVRRANTEAFFGQGTRLTVV.

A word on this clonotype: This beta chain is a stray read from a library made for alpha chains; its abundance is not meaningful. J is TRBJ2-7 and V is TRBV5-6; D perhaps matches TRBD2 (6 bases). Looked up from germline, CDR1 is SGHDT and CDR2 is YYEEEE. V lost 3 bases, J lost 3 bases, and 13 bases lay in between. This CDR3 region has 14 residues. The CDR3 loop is CASSSGAGSYEQYF. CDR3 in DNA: TGTGCCAGCAGCTCCGGGGCCGGGAGCTACGAGCAGTACTTC.

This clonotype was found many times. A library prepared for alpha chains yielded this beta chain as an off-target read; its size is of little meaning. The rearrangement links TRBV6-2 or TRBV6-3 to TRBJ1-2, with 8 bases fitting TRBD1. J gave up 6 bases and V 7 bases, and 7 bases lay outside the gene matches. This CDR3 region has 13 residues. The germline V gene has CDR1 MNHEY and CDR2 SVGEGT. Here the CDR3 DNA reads TGTGCCAGCATTACGGACAGGGAACATGGCTACACCTTC. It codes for CASITDREHGYTF.

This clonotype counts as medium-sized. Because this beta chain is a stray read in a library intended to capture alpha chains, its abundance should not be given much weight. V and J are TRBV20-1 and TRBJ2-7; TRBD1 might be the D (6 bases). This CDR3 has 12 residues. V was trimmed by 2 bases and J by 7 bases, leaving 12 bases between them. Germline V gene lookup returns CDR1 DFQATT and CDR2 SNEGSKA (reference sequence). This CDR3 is CSARRDTLEQYF. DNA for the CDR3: TGCAGTGCTAGACGGGACACTTTGGAGCAGTACTTC.

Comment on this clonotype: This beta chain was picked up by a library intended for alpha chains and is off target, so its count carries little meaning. CDR3 sequence (DNA): TGTGCCAGCAGGAGCGGGAGCGCCTCCTACGAGCAGTACTTC. Its protein product is CASRSGSASYEQYF. V gene TRBV12-3 or TRBV12-4 combines with J gene TRBJ2-7, with TRBD2 identical over 8 bases. The V gene end was trimmed by 6 bases and the J gene end by 0 bases; junction bases not matched to a gene: 4. The CDR3 spans 14 residues.

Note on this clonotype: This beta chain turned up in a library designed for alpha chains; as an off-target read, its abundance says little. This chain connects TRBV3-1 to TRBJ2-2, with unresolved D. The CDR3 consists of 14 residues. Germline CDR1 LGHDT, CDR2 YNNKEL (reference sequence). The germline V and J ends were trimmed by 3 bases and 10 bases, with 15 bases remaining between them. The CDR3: CASSQRVVRKELFF. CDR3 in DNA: TGTGCCAGCAGCCAGAGAGTAGTTAGGAAGGAGCTGTTTTTT.

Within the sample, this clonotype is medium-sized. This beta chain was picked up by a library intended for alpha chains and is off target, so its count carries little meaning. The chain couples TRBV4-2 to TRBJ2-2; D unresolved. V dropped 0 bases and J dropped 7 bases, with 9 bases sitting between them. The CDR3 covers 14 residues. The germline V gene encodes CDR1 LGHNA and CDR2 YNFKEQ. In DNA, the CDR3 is TGTGCCAGCAGCCAAGATCGTGAAGGCGGGGAGCTGTTTTTT. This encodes CASSQDREGGELFF.

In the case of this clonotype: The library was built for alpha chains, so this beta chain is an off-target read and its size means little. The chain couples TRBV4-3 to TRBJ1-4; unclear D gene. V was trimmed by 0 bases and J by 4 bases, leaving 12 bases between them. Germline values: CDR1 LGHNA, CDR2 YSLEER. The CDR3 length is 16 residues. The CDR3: CASSQDPAGGNEKLFF. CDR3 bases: TGCGCCAGCAGCCAAGATCCGGCAGGTGGTAATGAAAAACTGTTTTTT.

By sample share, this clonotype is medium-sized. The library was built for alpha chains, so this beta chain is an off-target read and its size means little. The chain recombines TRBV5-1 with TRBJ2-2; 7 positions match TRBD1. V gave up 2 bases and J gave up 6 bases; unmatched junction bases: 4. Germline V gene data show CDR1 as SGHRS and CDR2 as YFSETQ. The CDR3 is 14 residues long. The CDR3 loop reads CASSFWTGPGELFF. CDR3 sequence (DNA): TGCGCCAGCAGCTTCTGGACAGGCCCCGGGGAGCTGTTTTTT.